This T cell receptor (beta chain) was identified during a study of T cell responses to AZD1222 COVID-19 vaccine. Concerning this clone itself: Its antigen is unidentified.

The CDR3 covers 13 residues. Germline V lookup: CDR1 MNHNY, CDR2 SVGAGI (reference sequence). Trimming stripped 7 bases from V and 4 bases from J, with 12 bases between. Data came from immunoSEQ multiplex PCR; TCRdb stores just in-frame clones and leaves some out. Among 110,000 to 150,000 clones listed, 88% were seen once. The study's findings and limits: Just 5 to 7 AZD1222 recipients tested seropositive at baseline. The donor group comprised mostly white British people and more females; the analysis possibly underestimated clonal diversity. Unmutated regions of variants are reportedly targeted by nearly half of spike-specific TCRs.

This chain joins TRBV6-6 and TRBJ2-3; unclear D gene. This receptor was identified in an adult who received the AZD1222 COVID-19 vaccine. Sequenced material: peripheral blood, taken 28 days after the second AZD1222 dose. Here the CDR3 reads CASTPPKADTQYF. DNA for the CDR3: TGTGCCAGCACCCCCCCGAAGGCAGATACGCAGTATTTT.